A selection of T cell receptor beta chains follows, all from one sample in a study of T-cell reconstitution after alpha-beta-depleted transplantation in children. TCRdb re-analysed the PCR reads in MiXCR, keeping a single row per CDR3 protein. The sample records approximately 290,000 distinct CDR3 sequences, 9.5% to 13% being singletons. Sample: peripheral blood, taken 180 days after TCRalphabeta/CD19-depleted stem cell transplant. These TCRs come from a male patient aged 2-9 years who had a stem cell transplant for chronic granulomatous disease, so the T cells may come from the graft donor. Each CDR3 is given with its conserved first and last residue. The D gene is left open where the match is weak. A clone size is listed for some rows: how often the clone was seen (once, few, many), or a class if it is expanded.

j_gene: TRBJ2-5
abundance: many
v_gene: TRBV5-6
d_gene: .
CDR3aa: CASSLIGEGTQYF
CDR3nt: TGTGCCAGCAGCTTGATAGGGGAAGGGACCCAGTACTTC

j_gene: TRBJ1-2
abundance: many
v_gene: TRBV18
d_gene: .
CDR3aa: CASSPAGNYGYTF
CDR3nt: TGTGCCAGCTCACCAGCCGGGAACTATGGCTACACCTTC

j_gene: TRBJ2-4
abundance: many
v_gene: TRBV27
d_gene: .
CDR3aa: CASRPTGQNIQYF
CDR3nt: TGTGCCAGCAGGCCGACAGGTCAAAACATTCAGTACTTC

j_gene: TRBJ1-1
abundance: many
v_gene: TRBV20-1
d_gene: .
CDR3aa: CSARDVVGHLEAFF
CDR3nt: TGCAGTGCTAGAGATGTAGTGGGACACCTTGAAGCTTTCTTT

j_gene: TRBJ2-6
abundance: many
v_gene: TRBV4-1
d_gene: .
CDR3aa: CASSQVYPSSGANVLTF
CDR3nt: TGCGCCAGCAGCCAAGTATACCCTAGCTCTGGGGCCAACGTCCTGACTTTC

j_gene: TRBJ1-4
abundance: many
v_gene: TRBV7-9
d_gene: TRBD1
CDR3aa: CASSPTTGTNEKLFF
CDR3nt: TGTGCCAGCAGCCCGACGACAGGGACTAATGAAAAACTGTTTTTT

j_gene: TRBJ1-1
abundance: many
v_gene: TRBV12-3/TRBV12-4
d_gene: TRBD1
CDR3aa: CASRGTENTEAFF
CDR3nt: TGTGCCAGCAGGGGGACAGAGAACACTGAAGCTTTCTTT

j_gene: TRBJ2-5
abundance: many
v_gene: TRBV5-1
d_gene: .
CDR3aa: CASSLGWAGHSLGETQYF
CDR3nt: TGCGCCAGCAGCCTAGGTTGGGCGGGACACTCACTGGGAGAGACCCAGTACTTC

j_gene: TRBJ2-7
abundance: many
v_gene: TRBV27
d_gene: TRBD2
CDR3aa: CASSFGIAGGYYEQYF
CDR3nt: TGTGCCAGCAGTTTCGGGATAGCGGGGGGCTACTACGAGCAGTACTTC

j_gene: TRBJ2-6
abundance: many
v_gene: TRBV29-1
d_gene: .
CDR3aa: CSVAMGSSGANVLTF
CDR3nt: TGCAGCGTTGCGATGGGGTCCTCTGGGGCCAACGTCCTGACTTTC

j_gene: TRBJ1-2
abundance: many
v_gene: TRBV15
d_gene: TRBD1
CDR3aa: CATSRDLPARGREYGYTF
CDR3nt: TGTGCCACCAGCAGAGATTTACCGGCCAGGGGGCGCGAGTATGGCTACACCTTC

j_gene: TRBJ2-7
abundance: .
v_gene: TRBV5-1
d_gene: .
CDR3aa: CACNLVVGTYEQYF
CDR3nt: TGCGCCTGCAACTTGGTGGTTGGGACCTACGAGCAGTACTTC

j_gene: TRBJ2-1
abundance: many
v_gene: TRBV29-1
d_gene: .
CDR3aa: CSVEDESGVYNEQFF
CDR3nt: TGCAGCGTTGAAGATGAAAGCGGAGTATACAATGAGCAGTTCTTC

j_gene: TRBJ2-2
abundance: .
v_gene: TRBV19
d_gene: .
CDR3aa: CASSISGGYTGELFF
CDR3nt: TGTGCCAGTAGTATATCTGGCGGATACACCGGGGAGCTGTTTTTT

j_gene: TRBJ1-1
abundance: many
v_gene: TRBV18
d_gene: .
CDR3aa: CASSPRLSGEAFF
CDR3nt: TGTGCCAGCTCGCCCCGTCTGTCGGGGGAAGCTTTCTTT

j_gene: TRBJ2-3
abundance: .
v_gene: TRBV11-3
d_gene: TRBD2
CDR3aa: CASSSPAGGVGDTQYF
CDR3nt: TGTGCCAGCAGCTCTCCAGCGGGAGGGGTGGGAGATACGCAGTATTTT

j_gene: TRBJ1-4
abundance: many
v_gene: TRBV27
d_gene: .
CDR3aa: CASSLQGSREKLFF
CDR3nt: TGTGCCAGCAGTTTACAAGGATCCCGTGAAAAACTGTTTTTT

j_gene: TRBJ1-5
abundance: many
v_gene: TRBV12-3/TRBV12-4
d_gene: .
CDR3aa: CASSAGLGQPQHF
CDR3nt: TGTGCCAGCAGTGCGGGGTTAGGCCAGCCCCAGCATTTT

j_gene: TRBJ2-5
abundance: medium-sized
v_gene: TRBV11-2
d_gene: TRBD1
CDR3aa: CASRPMLGQGGGTQYF
CDR3nt: TGTGCCAGCAGGCCCATGTTGGGACAGGGAGGAGGGACCCAGTACTTC

j_gene: TRBJ2-2
abundance: many
v_gene: TRBV7-9
d_gene: .
CDR3aa: CASSLYRDPGELFF
CDR3nt: TGTGCCAGCAGCTTATACAGGGACCCCGGGGAGCTGTTTTTT

j_gene: TRBJ2-2
abundance: many
v_gene: TRBV4-3
d_gene: .
CDR3aa: CASSQEVGGRGTGELFF
CDR3nt: TGCGCCAGCAGCCAAGAAGTAGGCGGGCGCGGAACCGGGGAGCTGTTTTTT

j_gene: TRBJ2-7
abundance: many
v_gene: TRBV5-1
d_gene: .
CDR3aa: CASSLAGLREQYF
CDR3nt: TGCGCCAGCAGCTTGGCGGGCCTTAGGGAGCAGTACTTC

j_gene: TRBJ2-7
abundance: many
v_gene: TRBV7-9
d_gene: TRBD1
CDR3aa: CASSPAIRDSSYEQYF
CDR3nt: TGTGCCAGCAGCCCAGCCATCCGGGACAGCTCCTACGAGCAGTACTTC

j_gene: TRBJ2-5
abundance: many
v_gene: TRBV12-3/TRBV12-4
d_gene: TRBD1
CDR3aa: CASSRWTGQETQYF
CDR3nt: TGTGCCAGCAGCCGCTGGACAGGGCAAGAGACCCAGTACTTC

j_gene: TRBJ2-2
abundance: many
v_gene: TRBV30
d_gene: .
CDR3aa: CAWSVPVMGTGELFF
CDR3nt: TGTGCCTGGAGTGTACCCGTTATGGGCACCGGGGAGCTGTTTTTT

j_gene: TRBJ2-5
abundance: many
v_gene: TRBV28
d_gene: TRBD2
CDR3aa: CASRVGGRGETQYF
CDR3nt: TGTGCCAGCAGGGTGGGAGGGCGAGGAGAGACCCAGTACTTC

j_gene: TRBJ1-1
abundance: many
v_gene: TRBV5-1
d_gene: .
CDR3aa: CASSLMDKANTEAFF
CDR3nt: TGCGCCAGCAGCTTGATGGACAAAGCGAACACTGAAGCTTTCTTT

j_gene: TRBJ1-5
abundance: many
v_gene: TRBV4-3
d_gene: .
CDR3aa: CASSQDPGVRNQPQHF
CDR3nt: TGCGCCAGCAGCCAAGATCCAGGGGTCCGCAATCAGCCCCAGCATTTT

j_gene: TRBJ2-3
abundance: many
v_gene: TRBV15
d_gene: .
CDR3aa: CATSRATPGGTDTQYF
CDR3nt: TGTGCCACCAGCAGAGCAACGCCAGGGGGCACAGATACGCAGTATTTT

j_gene: TRBJ2-3
abundance: many
v_gene: TRBV2
d_gene: TRBD1
CDR3aa: CASSESGQGIDTQYF
CDR3nt: TGTGCCAGCAGTGAATCCGGACAGGGGATAGATACGCAGTATTTT

j_gene: TRBJ2-1
abundance: many
v_gene: TRBV5-1
d_gene: .
CDR3aa: CASSLERSRERNRGSEQFF
CDR3nt: TGCGCCAGCAGCTTGGAAAGATCCAGGGAGCGCAACCGGGGAAGTGAGCAGTTCTTC

j_gene: TRBJ2-1
abundance: many
v_gene: TRBV7-2
d_gene: .
CDR3aa: CASSPWRFEQFF
CDR3nt: TGTGCCAGCAGTCCTTGGAGGTTTGAGCAGTTCTTC

j_gene: TRBJ2-1
abundance: many
v_gene: TRBV7-9
d_gene: TRBD2
CDR3aa: CASSFTSGSFKFF
CDR3nt: TGTGCCAGCAGCTTCACTAGCGGGAGTTTTAAGTTCTTC

j_gene: TRBJ2-7
abundance: few
v_gene: TRBV20-1
d_gene: TRBD2
CDR3aa: CSARDPAGGPGEQYF
CDR3nt: TGCAGTGCTAGAGATCCGGCGGGAGGGCCCGGCGAGCAGTACTTC

j_gene: TRBJ2-1
abundance: many
v_gene: TRBV18
d_gene: .
CDR3aa: CASSPVSYNEQFF
CDR3nt: TGTGCCAGCTCACCAGTGAGCTACAATGAGCAGTTCTTC

j_gene: TRBJ2-4
abundance: many
v_gene: TRBV6-2/TRBV6-3
d_gene: .
CDR3aa: CASSSRTDLIVQAEFQYF
CDR3nt: TGTGCCAGCAGTTCGCGTACTGATCTGATCGTACAGGCGGAATTTCAGTACTTC

j_gene: TRBJ2-7
abundance: few
v_gene: TRBV7-3
d_gene: .
CDR3aa: CASSLTGTLF
CDR3nt: TGTGCCAGCAGCTTAACCGGGACTCTCTTC

j_gene: TRBJ1-5
abundance: many
v_gene: TRBV7-8
d_gene: .
CDR3aa: CASSPHPYSNQPQHF
CDR3nt: TGTGCCAGCAGCCCCCACCCGTATAGCAATCAGCCCCAGCATTTT

j_gene: TRBJ1-1
abundance: many
v_gene: TRBV20-1
d_gene: TRBD1
CDR3aa: CSQIRDSEAFF
CDR3nt: TGCAGCCAAATCCGGGACAGTGAAGCTTTCTTT

j_gene: TRBJ2-5
abundance: few
v_gene: TRBV7-2
d_gene: .
CDR3aa: CASSPRLDQETQYF
CDR3nt: TGTGCCAGCAGCCCACGACTAGACCAAGAGACCCAGTACTTC